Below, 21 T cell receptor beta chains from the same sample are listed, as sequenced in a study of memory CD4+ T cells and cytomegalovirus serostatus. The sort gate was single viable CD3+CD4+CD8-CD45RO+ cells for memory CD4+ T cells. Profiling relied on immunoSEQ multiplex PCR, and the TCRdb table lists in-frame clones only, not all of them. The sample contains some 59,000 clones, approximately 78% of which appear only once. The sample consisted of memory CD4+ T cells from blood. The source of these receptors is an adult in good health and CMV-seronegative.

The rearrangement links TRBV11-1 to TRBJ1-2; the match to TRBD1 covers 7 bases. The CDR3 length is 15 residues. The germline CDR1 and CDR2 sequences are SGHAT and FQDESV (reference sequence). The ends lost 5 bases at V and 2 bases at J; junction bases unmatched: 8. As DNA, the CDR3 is TGTGCCAGCAGCGTAGGGGACAGTCGAAACTATGGCTACACCTTC. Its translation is CASSVGDSRNYGYTF. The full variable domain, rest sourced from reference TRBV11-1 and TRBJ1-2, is EAEVAQSPRYKITEKSQAVAFWCDPISGHATLYWYRQILGQGPELLVQFQDESVVDDSQLPKDRFSAERLKGVDSTLKIQPAELGDSAMYLCASSVGDSRNYGYTFGSGTRLTVV.

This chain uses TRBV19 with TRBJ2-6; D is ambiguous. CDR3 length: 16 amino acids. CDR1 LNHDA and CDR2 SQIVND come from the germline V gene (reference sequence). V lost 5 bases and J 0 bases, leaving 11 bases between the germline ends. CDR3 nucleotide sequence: TGTGCCAGTAGTTTACAGATTTCCTCTGGGGCCAACGTCCTGACTTTC. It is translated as CASSLQISSGANVLTF.

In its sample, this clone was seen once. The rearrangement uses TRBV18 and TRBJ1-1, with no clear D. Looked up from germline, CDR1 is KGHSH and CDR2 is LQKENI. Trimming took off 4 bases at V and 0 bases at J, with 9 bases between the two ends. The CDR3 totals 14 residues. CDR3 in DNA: TGTGCCAGCTCACTCATAAAGATGAACACTGAAGCTTTCTTT. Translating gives CASSLIKMNTEAFF.

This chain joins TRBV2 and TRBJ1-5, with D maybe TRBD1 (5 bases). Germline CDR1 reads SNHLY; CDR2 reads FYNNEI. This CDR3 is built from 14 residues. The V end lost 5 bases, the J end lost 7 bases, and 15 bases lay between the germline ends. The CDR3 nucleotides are TGTGCCAGCAGTTTGGGGGTCTCTTGGCAGCCCCAGCATTTT. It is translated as CASSLGVSWQPQHF.

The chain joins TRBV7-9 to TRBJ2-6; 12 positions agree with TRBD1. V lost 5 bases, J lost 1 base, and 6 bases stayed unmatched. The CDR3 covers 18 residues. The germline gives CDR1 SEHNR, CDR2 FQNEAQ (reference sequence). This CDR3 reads CASSLGTGGLSGANVLTF. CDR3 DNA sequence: TGTGCCAGCAGCCTCGGGACAGGGGGCTTATCTGGGGCCAACGTCCTGACTTTC.

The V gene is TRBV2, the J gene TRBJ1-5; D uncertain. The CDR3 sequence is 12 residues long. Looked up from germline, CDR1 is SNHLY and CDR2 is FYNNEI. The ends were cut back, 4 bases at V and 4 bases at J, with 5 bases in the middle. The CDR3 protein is CASSADNQPQHF. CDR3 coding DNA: TGTGCCAGCAGTGCTGATAATCAGCCCCAGCATTTT.

For the CDR3, the DNA is TGTGCCAGCAGCTTTATGATGGAAGGGGTCGAGCAGTACTTC. This gives the protein CASSFMMEGVEQYF. The V and J genes are TRBV5-5 and TRBJ2-7; D might be TRBD1 (5 bases). Germline CDR1 is SGHKS and CDR2 is YYEKEE (reference sequence). This CDR3 is 14 amino acids long. Trimming pared 2 bases from V and 6 bases from J, leaving 15 bases between.

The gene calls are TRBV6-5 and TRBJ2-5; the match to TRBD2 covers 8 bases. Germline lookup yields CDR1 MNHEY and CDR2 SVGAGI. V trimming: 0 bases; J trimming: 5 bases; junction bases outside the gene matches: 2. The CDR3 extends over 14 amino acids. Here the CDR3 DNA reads TGTGCCAGCAGTTACTCCGGGGGGGCTGAGACCCAGTACTTC. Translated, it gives CASSYSGGAETQYF.

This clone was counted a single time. The CDR3 here is CASSQTGTGWTQFF. CDR3 bases: TGCGCCAGCAGCCAAACCGGGACAGGGTGGACCCAGTTCTTC. This chain connects TRBV4-1 to TRBJ2-1, with 9 bases matching TRBD1. The CDR3 contains 14 residues. CDR1 MGHRA and CDR2 YSYEKL come from the germline V gene. The V gene end was trimmed by 2 bases and the J gene end by 13 bases; junction bases not matched to a gene: 9.

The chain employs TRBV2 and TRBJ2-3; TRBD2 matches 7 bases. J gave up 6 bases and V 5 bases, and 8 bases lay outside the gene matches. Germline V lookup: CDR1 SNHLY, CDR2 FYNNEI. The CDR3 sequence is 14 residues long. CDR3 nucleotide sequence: TGTGCCAGCAGTAACCGGGACTATACCGATACGCAGTATTTT. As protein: CASSNRDYTDTQYF. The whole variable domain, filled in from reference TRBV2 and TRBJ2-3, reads EPEVTQTPSHQVTQMGQEVILRCVPISNHLYFYWYRQILGQKVEFLVSFYNNEISEKSEIFDDQFSVERPDGSNFTLKIRSTKLEDSAMYFCASSNRDYTDTQYFGPGTRLTVL.

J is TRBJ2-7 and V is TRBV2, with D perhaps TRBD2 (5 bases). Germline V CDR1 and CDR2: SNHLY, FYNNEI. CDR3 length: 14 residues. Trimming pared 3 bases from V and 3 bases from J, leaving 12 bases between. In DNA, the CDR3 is TGTGCCAGCAGTGATTACGGGAAAGACTACGAGCAGTACTTC. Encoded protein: CASSDYGKDYEQYF.

CDR3 in DNA: TGTGCCAGCTCACTTAAGGAGGGTACGGGGGAGCAGTACTTC. Amino acid sequence: CASSLKEGTGEQYF. J is TRBJ2-7 and V is TRBV18; the D gene is possibly TRBD2 (6 bases). Between the trimmed V and J ends, which lost 4 bases and 7 bases, there was a span of 17 bases. The CDR3 length is 14 residues. From germline, CDR1 is KGHSH and CDR2 LQKENI.

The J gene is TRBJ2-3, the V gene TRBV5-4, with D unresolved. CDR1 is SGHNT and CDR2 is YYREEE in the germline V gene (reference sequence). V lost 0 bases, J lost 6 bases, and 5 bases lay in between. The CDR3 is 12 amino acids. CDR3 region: CASSLEIDTQYF. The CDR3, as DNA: TGTGCCAGCAGCTTGGAGATTGATACGCAGTATTTT.

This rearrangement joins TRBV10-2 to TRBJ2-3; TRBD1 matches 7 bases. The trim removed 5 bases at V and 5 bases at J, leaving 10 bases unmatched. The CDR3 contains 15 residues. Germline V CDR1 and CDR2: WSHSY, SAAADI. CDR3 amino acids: CASSLRIPGGDTQYF. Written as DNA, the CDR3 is TGCGCCAGCAGTCTGAGGATTCCAGGGGGAGATACGCAGTATTTT.

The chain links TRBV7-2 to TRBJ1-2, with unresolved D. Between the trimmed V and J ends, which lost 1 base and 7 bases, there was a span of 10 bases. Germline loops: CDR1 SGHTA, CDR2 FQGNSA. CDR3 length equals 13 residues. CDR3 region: CASSLVAGSGYTF. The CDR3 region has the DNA TGTGCCAGCAGCTTAGTGGCAGGCAGTGGCTACACCTTC.

In DNA, the CDR3 is TGTGCCAGCAGCTTAGGGGGGGGCGAGAACACTGAAGCTTTCTTT. This encodes CASSLGGGENTEAFF. The V gene is TRBV7-9, the J gene TRBJ1-1, with D tentatively TRBD1 (6 bases). The CDR3 extends over 15 amino acids. The V end lost 1 base, the J end lost 1 base, and 10 bases lay between the germline ends. In germline, CDR1 is SEHNR, CDR2 FQNEAQ (reference sequence).

For the CDR3, the DNA is TGTGCCAGCAGTTTGAGCGGGACTTATGAGCAGTTCTTC. The encoded protein is CASSLSGTYEQFF. This chain uses TRBV6-6 with TRBJ2-1; 7 bases match TRBD2. The trim removed 4 bases at V and 8 bases at J, leaving 5 bases unmatched. The CDR3 spans 13 residues. Germline V gene sequence: CDR1 MNHNY, CDR2 SVGAGI (reference sequence).

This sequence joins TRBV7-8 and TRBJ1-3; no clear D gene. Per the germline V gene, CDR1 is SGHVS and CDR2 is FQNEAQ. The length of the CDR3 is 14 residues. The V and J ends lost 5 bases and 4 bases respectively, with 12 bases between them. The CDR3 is CASSPDPLGNTIYF. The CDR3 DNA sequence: TGTGCCAGCAGCCCAGACCCTTTGGGAAACACCATATATTTT.

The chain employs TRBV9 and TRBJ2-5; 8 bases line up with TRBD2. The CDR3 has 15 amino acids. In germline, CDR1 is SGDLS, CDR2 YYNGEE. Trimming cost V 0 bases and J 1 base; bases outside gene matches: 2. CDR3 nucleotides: TGTGCCAGCAGCGTAGCGGGAGGGCTCCAAGAGACCCAGTACTTC. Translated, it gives CASSVAGGLQETQYF.

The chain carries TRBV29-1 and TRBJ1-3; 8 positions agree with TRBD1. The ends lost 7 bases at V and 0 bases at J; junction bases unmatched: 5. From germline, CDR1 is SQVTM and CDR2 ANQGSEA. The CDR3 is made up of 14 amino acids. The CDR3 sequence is CSALGQGSGNTIYF. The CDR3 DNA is TGCAGCGCCCTAGGACAGGGCTCTGGAAACACCATATATTTT.

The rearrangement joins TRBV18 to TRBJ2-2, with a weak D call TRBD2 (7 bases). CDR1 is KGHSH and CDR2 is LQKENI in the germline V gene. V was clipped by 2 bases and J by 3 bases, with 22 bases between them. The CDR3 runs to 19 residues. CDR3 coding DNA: TGTGCCAGCTCACCAGGCCACCAGTTCGGGGGGCCGGACACCGGGGAGCTGTTTTTT. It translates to CASSPGHQFGGPDTGELFF.